The next 7 T cell receptor beta chains were all read from a single sample in a study of blood T cell repertoires in COVID-19. Sequenced by immunoSEQ multiplex PCR; TCRdb stores in-frame clones only, minus some. The table has around 290,000 clones, about 88% seen once. Sequences were obtained from peripheral blood. These receptors all stem from an older woman with COVID-19, enrolled during active disease.

CDR3 nucleotide sequence: TGTGCCAGCACCCGACGGGGTACAGGGGACATCTCTGGGGCCAACGTCCTGACTTTC. This sequence encodes CASTRRGTGDISGANVLTF. V is TRBV7-6 and J is TRBJ2-6; 7 bases map to TRBD1. CDR3 length: 19 amino acids. The germline V gene encodes CDR1 SGHVS and CDR2 FNYEAQ. With 7 bases clipped from V and 0 bases from J, the junction kept 15 bases outside the gene matches.

The rearrangement links TRBV23-1 to TRBJ2-7, with D tentatively TRBD1 (6 bases). TRBV23-1 is an ORF, and what it does is uncertain. CDR3 size: 16 residues. The ends were cut back, 0 bases at V and 4 bases at J, with 16 bases in the middle. The CDR3 loop is CASSQSGADEDYEQYF. The CDR3 DNA sequence: TGCGCCAGCAGTCAATCGGGGGCGGACGAAGATTACGAGCAGTACTTC.

This chain joins TRBV19 and TRBJ1-2; the D gene is possibly TRBD1 (5 bases). CDR3 length equals 13 residues. Germline V gene data show CDR1 as LNHDA and CDR2 as SQIVND (reference sequence). V lost 5 bases and J 3 bases, leaving 10 bases between the germline ends. This CDR3 is CASSQGLDYGYTF. In DNA, the CDR3 is TGTGCCAGTAGTCAGGGATTGGACTATGGCTACACCTTC.

This rearrangement joins TRBV28 to TRBJ2-7, with D perhaps TRBD2 (5 bases). The CDR3 is made up of 15 amino acids. Trimming stripped 3 bases from V and 4 bases from J, with 16 bases between. CDR1 and CDR2 from the germline V gene are MDHEN and SYDVKM. The CDR3 region is CASSLGATAGYEQYF. DNA of the CDR3: TGTGCCAGCAGTTTGGGAGCTACCGCCGGATACGAGCAGTACTTC.

The chain combines TRBV6-5 with TRBJ1-3; D remains ambiguous. The ends were cut back, 8 bases at V and 0 bases at J, with 11 bases in the middle. The CDR3 is made up of 14 amino acids. Germline lookup yields CDR1 MNHEY and CDR2 SVGAGI. The CDR3 DNA reads as TGTGCCAGCTGGCCCCGCAACTCTGGAAACACCATATATTTT. Translated, it gives CASWPRNSGNTIYF.

The rearrangement links TRBV28 to TRBJ1-3; D uncertain. The V end lost 8 bases, the J end lost 0 bases, and 5 bases lay between the germline ends. This CDR3 has 12 amino acids. In germline, CDR1 is MDHEN, CDR2 SYDVKM. Written as DNA, the CDR3 is TGTGCCAGCGGAGACTCTGGAAACACCATATATTTT. Its protein product is CASGDSGNTIYF. Variable domain in full (rest from reference TRBV28 and TRBJ1-3): DVKVTQSSRYLVKRTGEKVFLECVQDMDHENMFWYRQDPGLGLRLIYFSYDVKMKEKGDIPEGYSVSREKKERFSLILESASTNQTSMYLCASGDSGNTIYFGEGSWLTVV.

The chain carries TRBV5-8 and TRBJ1-5; the D gene is possibly TRBD1 (5 bases). CDR3 size: 15 residues. V was clipped by 3 bases and J by 0 bases, with 10 bases between them. CDR1 is SGHTS and CDR2 is YDEGEE in the germline V gene. The CDR3 sequence: CASSSGGVSNQPQHF. The CDR3 nucleotides read TGTGCCAGCAGCTCCGGGGGGGTTAGCAATCAGCCCCAGCATTTT.